This T cell receptor beta chain was observed in a study of blood T cells in healthy people across ages. This CDR3 has 16 amino acids. With 0 bases removed from V and 4 bases from J, the gap between germline ends came to 13 bases. The germline CDR1 and CDR2 sequences are MGHRA and YSYEKL. A second PCR, run for roughly 7 to 11 cycles, used a sample-barcoded 5' primer plus a J-beta primer mix. A template-switch adaptor containing 12 random nucleotides labeled each cDNA molecule. TCRdb passed the 5' RACE reads through MiXCR, listing each CDR3 protein once. Of approximately 1.5 million distinct CDR3 sequences listed, approximately 39% are singletons. This clonotype showed up many times.

The source material was blood. This TCR was recovered from a woman aged 18-29 years in good health. V usage is TRBV4-1 and J usage is TRBJ2-1; tentative D call: TRBD2 (7 bases). The CDR3 loop reads CASSQDSGGLYNEQFF. The CDR3 nucleotides read TGCGCCAGCAGCCAAGATTCCGGGGGGCTTTACAATGAGCAGTTCTTC.